This record covers a single T cell receptor beta chain. The sample comes from a study of blood T cell repertoires in COVID-19. Study in general: PBMCs, B-cell-depleted T cells, or T cells provided the cDNA or gDNA that made up the material.

The Seattle patients joined while their infection was active and were tracked longitudinally afterward. The authors' processing: Amplified reference gene primers provided the basis for estimating nucleated cell counts. Assay used: immunoSEQ multiplex PCR; TCRdb lists only in-frame clones, some missing. Clone size and the V and J calls come from that table; the DNA yielded D and trimming. The repertoire includes fewer than 45,000 clones, 74% of them detected once, and 10% sits in the top ten. CDR1 and CDR2 (germline): SGHAT, FQNNGV. Trimming pared 3 bases from V and 3 bases from J, leaving 11 bases between. There are 14 residues in the CDR3.

The chain couples TRBV11-2 to TRBJ1-2, with no clear D. Material for sequencing was peripheral blood. This sequence was found in a man in his sixties or seventies with COVID-19, enrolled during active disease. The CDR3 DNA reads as TGTGCCAGCAGCTTCACTTCCGGGGACTATGGCTACACCTTC. Residues: CASSFTSGDYGYTF.